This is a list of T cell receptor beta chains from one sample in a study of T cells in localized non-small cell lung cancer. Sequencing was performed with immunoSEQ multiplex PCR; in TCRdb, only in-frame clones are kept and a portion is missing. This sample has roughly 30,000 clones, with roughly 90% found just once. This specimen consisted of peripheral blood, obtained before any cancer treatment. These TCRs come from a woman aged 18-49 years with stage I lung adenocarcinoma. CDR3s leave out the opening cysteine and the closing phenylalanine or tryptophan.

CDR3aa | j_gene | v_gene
ASSWGHASEKLF | TRBJ1-4 | TRBV9
ASSQAHRGSGETQY | TRBJ2-5 | TRBV4-1
ASSKGRGQETQY | TRBJ2-5 | TRBV21-1
AISESILTDSEAF | TRBJ1-1 | TRBV10-3
ASSLVFGETQY | TRBJ2-5 | TRBV7-2
ASSLGLAGALTEQY | TRBJ2-7 | TRBV7-2
ASSTGLGFYEQY | TRBJ2-7 | TRBV11-2
ASSLCTNTSGSLYEQY | TRBJ2-7 | TRBV28
SVTGARPSMNTEAF | TRBJ1-1 | TRBV29-1
ASSPLASTTANEKLF | TRBJ1-4 | TRBV9
ASSSIGSQETQY | TRBJ2-5 | TRBV6-5
ASSSGTGGYEQY | TRBJ2-7 | TRBV19
ASSLDSGTGELF | TRBJ2-2 | TRBV5-1
ASSSRQGWGDTQY | TRBJ2-3 | TRBV27